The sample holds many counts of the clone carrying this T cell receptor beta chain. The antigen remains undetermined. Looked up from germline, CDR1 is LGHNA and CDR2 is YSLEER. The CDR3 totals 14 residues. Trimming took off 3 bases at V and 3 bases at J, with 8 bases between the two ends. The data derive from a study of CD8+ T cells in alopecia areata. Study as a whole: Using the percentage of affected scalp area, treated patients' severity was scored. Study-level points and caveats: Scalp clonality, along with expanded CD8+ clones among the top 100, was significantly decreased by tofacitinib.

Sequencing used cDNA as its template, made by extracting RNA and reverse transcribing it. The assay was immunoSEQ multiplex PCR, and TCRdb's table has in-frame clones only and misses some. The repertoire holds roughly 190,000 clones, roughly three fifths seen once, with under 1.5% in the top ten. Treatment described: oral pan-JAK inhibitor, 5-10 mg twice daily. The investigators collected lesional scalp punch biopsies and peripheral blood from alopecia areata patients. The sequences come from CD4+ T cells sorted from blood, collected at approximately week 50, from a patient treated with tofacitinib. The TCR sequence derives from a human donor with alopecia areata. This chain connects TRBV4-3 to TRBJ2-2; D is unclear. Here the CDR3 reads CASSQGRHTGELFF. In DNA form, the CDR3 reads TGCGCCAGCAGCCAGGGAAGACACACCGGGGAGCTGTTTTTT.